The following is a TCR beta chain sequence with its context. From 5'RACE with constant-segment primers came TCR alpha and TCR beta cDNA libraries that carried sample barcodes and UMIs. TCRdb reanalysed the 5' RACE reads using MiXCR and keeps one entry per CDR3 protein. There are 300,000 to 350,000 distinct CDR3 sequences in the sample; approximately 14% occur only once, and over 20% lies in the top ten. This specimen belongs to a study of T-cell memory formation after mild COVID-19. On the study more broadly: Each donor largely had its own TCR clusters.

Germline V CDR1 and CDR2: LNHDA, SQIVND (reference sequence). The CDR3 is made up of 13 amino acids. V lost 7 bases, J lost 8 bases, and 17 bases lay in between. This receptor was obtained from a man younger than 35 who had mild COVID-19 (a few samples of this study predate the infection). Cell type and time point are not known. Sequenced input: PBMCs or a T cell subset sorted from them (not recorded which). The chain is built from TRBV19 and TRBJ1-2, with D possibly TRBD1 on 6 matching bases. The CDR3 DNA reads as TGTGCCAGTAACCCATTGGGGGCTCTGGGCTACACCTTC. This encodes CASNPLGALGYTF.